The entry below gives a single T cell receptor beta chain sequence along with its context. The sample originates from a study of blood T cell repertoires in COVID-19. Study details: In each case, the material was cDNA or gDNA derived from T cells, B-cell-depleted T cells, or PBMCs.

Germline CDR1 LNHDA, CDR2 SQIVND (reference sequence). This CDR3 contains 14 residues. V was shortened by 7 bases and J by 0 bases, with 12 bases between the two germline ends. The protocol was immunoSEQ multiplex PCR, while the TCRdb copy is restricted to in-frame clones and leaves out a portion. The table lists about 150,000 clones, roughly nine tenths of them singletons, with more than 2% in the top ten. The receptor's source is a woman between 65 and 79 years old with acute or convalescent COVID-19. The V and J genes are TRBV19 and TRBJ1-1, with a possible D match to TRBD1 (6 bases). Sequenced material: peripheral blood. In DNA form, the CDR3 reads TGTGCCAGTAACAGGGCCTACATGAACACTGAAGCTTTCTTT. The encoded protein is CASNRAYMNTEAFF. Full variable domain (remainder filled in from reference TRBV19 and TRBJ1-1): DGGITQSPKYLFRKEGQNVTLSCEQNLNHDAMYWYRQDPGQGLRLIYYSQIVNDFQKGDIAEGYSVSREKKESFPLTVTSAQKNPTAFYLCASNRAYMNTEAFFGQGTRLTVV.